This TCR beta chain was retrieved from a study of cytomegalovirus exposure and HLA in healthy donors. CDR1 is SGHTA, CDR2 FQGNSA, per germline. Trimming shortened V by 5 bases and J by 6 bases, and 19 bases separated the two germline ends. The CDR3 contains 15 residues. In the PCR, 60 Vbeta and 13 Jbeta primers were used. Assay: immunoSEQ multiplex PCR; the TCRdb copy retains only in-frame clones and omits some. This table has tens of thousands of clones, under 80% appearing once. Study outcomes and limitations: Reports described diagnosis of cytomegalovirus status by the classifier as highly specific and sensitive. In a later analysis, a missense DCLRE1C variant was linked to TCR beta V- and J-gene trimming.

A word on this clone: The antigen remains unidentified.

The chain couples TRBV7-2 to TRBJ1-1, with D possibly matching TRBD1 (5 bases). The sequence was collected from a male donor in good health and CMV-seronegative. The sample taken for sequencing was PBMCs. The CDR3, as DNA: TGTGCCAGCAGCCCAAGACGGGACTTTGATGCTGAAGCTTTCTTT. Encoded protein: CASSPRRDFDAEAFF.